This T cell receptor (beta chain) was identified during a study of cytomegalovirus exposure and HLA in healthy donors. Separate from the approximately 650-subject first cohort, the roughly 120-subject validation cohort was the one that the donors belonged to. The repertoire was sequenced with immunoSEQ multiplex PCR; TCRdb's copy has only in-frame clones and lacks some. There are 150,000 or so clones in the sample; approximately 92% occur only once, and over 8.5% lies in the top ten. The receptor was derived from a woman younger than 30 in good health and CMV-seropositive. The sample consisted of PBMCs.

CDR3 region: CASSLEAASGELFF. In DNA form, the CDR3 reads TGTGCCAGCAGCTTAGAAGCCGCCTCCGGGGAGCTGTTTTTT. The chain uses TRBV7-8 and TRBJ2-2; D is uncertain. CDR3 length: 14 amino acids. V lost 1 base to trimming and J lost 6 bases, with 9 bases between them. CDR1 is SGHVS and CDR2 is FQNEAQ in the germline V gene.